Shown below are 10 T cell receptor beta chains from a single sample sequenced in a study of blood T cell repertoires in COVID-19. The table came from immunoSEQ multiplex PCR; TCRdb's copy has only in-frame clones and leaves some out. This table holds about 76,000 clones, 75% to 90% found once. Sequenced material: peripheral blood. The receptors here all came from a man aged 45-65 years with active COVID-19.

The chain couples TRBV4-2 to TRBJ2-3, with D possibly matching TRBD2 (6 bases). Germline loops: CDR1 LGHNA, CDR2 YNFKEQ. The V end lost 0 bases, the J end lost 0 bases, and 10 bases lay between the germline ends. The CDR3 has 16 amino acids. The CDR3, as DNA: TGTGCCAGCAGCCAAGACGGGGGAAAAAGCACAGATACGCAGTATTTT. Encoded protein: CASSQDGGKSTDTQYF.

The V and J genes are TRBV7-9 and TRBJ1-2, with D tentatively TRBD1 (6 bases). The V end lost 5 bases, the J end lost 7 bases, and 14 bases lay between the germline ends. CDR1 and CDR2 from the germline V gene are SEHNR and FQNEAQ (reference sequence). This CDR3 contains 13 residues. The CDR3 region is CASSRGQGLGYTF. In nucleotides, the CDR3 is TGTGCCAGCAGCCGGGGCCAGGGGCTTGGCTACACCTTC.

The chain joins TRBV2 to TRBJ2-5; 8 bases fit TRBD1. Unmatched junction bases numbered 4, after V lost 3 bases and J lost 1 base. The germline V gene has CDR1 SNHLY and CDR2 FYNNEI. This CDR3 region has 15 residues. CDR3 sequence: CASSETTGGQETQYF. DNA of the CDR3: TGTGCCAGCAGTGAGACCACAGGGGGCCAAGAGACCCAGTACTTC.

The rearrangement uses TRBV29-1 and TRBJ2-3; possible D gene TRBD1, 6 bases. This CDR3 is 15 amino acids long. The germline gives CDR1 SQVTM, CDR2 ANQGSEA. The ends were cut back, 7 bases at V and 0 bases at J, with 17 bases in the middle. The CDR3 nucleotides read TGCAGCGCTCTCGGGGACACAAGTAGCACAGATACGCAGTATTTT. Encoded protein: CSALGDTSSTDTQYF.

This clone appeared once. The V gene is TRBV27, the J gene TRBJ2-1; 10 nucleotides line up with TRBD1. V lost 6 bases to trimming and J lost 7 bases; unmatched junction nucleotides: 3. The CDR3 totals 13 residues. Germline lookup yields CDR1 MNHEY and CDR2 SMNVEV (reference sequence). The CDR3 is CASRTGGWNEQFF. In DNA form, the CDR3 reads TGTGCCAGCAGGACAGGGGGCTGGAATGAGCAGTTCTTC.

V and J are TRBV4-1 and TRBJ2-7, with TRBD2 matching over 7 bases. V trimming: 2 bases; J trimming: 3 bases; junction bases outside the gene matches: 10. The CDR3 sequence is 16 residues long. Germline values: CDR1 MGHRA, CDR2 YSYEKL. This CDR3 is CASSQPMVRDYYEQYF. The CDR3, as DNA: TGCGCCAGCAGCCAACCGATGGTCCGGGACTACTACGAGCAGTACTTC.

The V gene is TRBV12-3 or TRBV12-4, the J gene TRBJ2-7, with D unresolved. With 6 bases removed from V and 2 bases from J, the gap between germline ends came to 11 bases. The CDR3 spans 13 residues. The CDR3 DNA reads TGTGCCAGCAGGATCGGCGGCGCCTACGAGCAGTACTTC. Its translation: CASRIGGAYEQYF.

The rearrangement joins TRBV6-4 to TRBJ2-6; TRBD2 might be the D (5 bases). The germline CDR1 and CDR2 sequences are MRHNA and SNTAGT. The V gene lost 3 bases and the J gene lost 4 bases, with 13 bases spanning the gap. This CDR3 is 16 amino acids long. The CDR3 loop is CASSDGVAWGANVLTF. Written as DNA, the CDR3 is TGTGCCAGCAGTGATGGGGTAGCGTGGGGGGCCAACGTCCTGACTTTC.

This rearrangement joins TRBV24-1 to TRBJ2-5; 11 nucleotides line up with TRBD1. Trimming took 5 bases from V and 4 from J; bases not matched to a gene: 2. CDR1 and CDR2 (germline): KGHDR, SFDVKD. This CDR3 has 14 residues. The CDR3 region is CATSAGQGVETQYF. CDR3 nucleotide sequence: TGTGCCACCAGTGCGGGACAGGGGGTAGAGACCCAGTACTTC.

The V and J genes are TRBV7-8 and TRBJ1-2; no clear D. In germline, CDR1 is SGHVS, CDR2 FQNEAQ. Trimming stripped 4 bases from V and 6 bases from J, with 12 bases between. This CDR3 contains 13 residues. The CDR3 sequence is CASSYHTRNGYTF. The CDR3 nucleotides are TGTGCCAGCAGCTATCACACCAGGAATGGCTACACCTTC.